The clone carrying this TCR beta chain showed up just a few times. The antigen remains undetermined. This sample stems from a study of CD8 T cells in ankylosing spondylitis. As the method for making TCR beta libraries, quantitative 5'-RACE with molecular barcodes was used. From the 5' RACE reads, TCRdb called clonotypes with MiXCR, one entry per CDR3 protein. The repertoire holds 340,000 or so distinct CDR3 sequences, with about 15% as singletons. Findings and limits, study-wide: A motif of eight or nine highly homologous TCR beta variants was seen as apparently characteristic of ankylosing spondylitis blood. CD8+ disease-linked clones were present at relatively low frequencies in blood.

Trimming at V came to 4 bases and at J to 7 bases, leaving 7 bases not matched to a gene. CDR1 and CDR2 (germline): MNHNS, SASEGT. The CDR3 has 14 amino acids. Sequenced input: blood, either unsorted or a sorted T cell fraction (not recorded which). The clonotype originates from a male donor with ankylosing spondylitis or in good health (not recorded which). V gene TRBV6-1 combines with J gene TRBJ1-2, with 9 bases aligning to TRBD1. CDR3 sequence reads: CASSARGDRAGYTF. The CDR3 region has the DNA TGTGCCAGCAGTGCTAGGGGGGACAGGGCTGGCTACACCTTC.